This entry is about one T cell receptor beta chain. No cognate antigen has been identified for it. Base qualities were left out, and no much larger clone turns up one base away. The record originates from a study of T-cell memory formation after mild COVID-19 (dated by TCRdb to the early 2020s). A note on the overall study: Most TCR sequence clusters were specific to one of the two donors. In a couple of donors, T-cell clones that expanded and contracted after mild COVID-19 were followed by sequencing TCRalpha and TCRbeta repertoires longitudinally. Two young, previously healthy adult volunteers made up the cohort, one male and one female.

The sequencer listed for this sample is Illumina NovaSeq 6000. cDNA libraries for TCRalpha and TCRbeta were prepared by 5'RACE using constant-segment primers, with sample barcodes and unique molecular identifiers added. Trizol reagent was used to extract RNA from every sample. The libraries were amplified in two PCR steps, and the second step added a second sample barcode and Illumina TruSeq adapters. Sequencing of the libraries was done on an Illumina NovaSeq, producing 2 x 150 bp paired-end reads. The published analysis was carried out like this. The reads were demultiplexed and collapsed into UMI-guided consensus sequences using migec v1.2.7. With mixcr v2.1.11, UMI consensuses were aligned to TRA and TRB V and J templates and assembled into clonotypes. A clonotype was counted as expanded or contracted only if both edgeR and NoisET called the change significant, with noise models trained on biological replicates. For edgeR calls, a false discovery rate-adjusted p below 0.01 and a log2 fold-change threshold of 1 were applied. As an exploratory analysis of dynamics, PCA with hierarchical clustering was applied to max-normalized trajectories of the 1000 most abundant clonotypes. The CD4 or CD8 phenotype of responding clones was assigned using the separately sequenced CD4+ and CD8+ repertoires. The public reads were reanalyzed by TCRdb: fastp trimming at Q25, MiXCR alignment, in-frame beta chains only. For every CDR3 protein sequence, its rows merge into one entry that carries the most common genes and DNA. TCRdb's processing, not the study's, gives the V and J calls here. The sample table shows about 340,000 distinct CDR3 sequences, and approximately 13% are seen once. The ten largest make up 20% to 25% of the sample.

Results the study describes overall, beyond this receptor: Whether the second-wave clones peaking on day 37 were SARS-CoV-2 specific was not confirmed. The study included only a couple of mild cases, and larger cohorts that include severe cases with pre-infection samples were judged to be necessary. Clones that contracted from day 15 to 85 showed balanced CD4/CD8 phenotypes, whereas a second wave of clones that expanded from day 15 to 37 leaned towards CD4+. Contracting CD4+ clones were found mainly in CM and EM memory subsets, while CD8+ clones were enriched in EMRA. Some responding clones were found in pre-infection memory, which suggests that pre-existing cross-reactive memory T cells took part in the SARS-CoV-2 response.

V gives up 0 bases and J gives up 3 bases, and the segment between their germline ends measures 9 bases. The germline V gene sets CDR1 to LGHNA and CDR2 to YSLEER. Reading from cysteine to phenylalanine, the CDR3 counts 15 amino acids. Only the CDR3 part of the read is kept: 45 bases, read in frame from the first base. Ficoll-Paque density gradient centrifugation was used to isolate PBMCs. Sequencing input: PBMCs or a T cell subset sorted from them (not recorded which). The rearranged chain carries TRBV4-3 and TRBJ2-1; the D segment could be TRBD2, given 5 matching bases. The source is a man between 18 and 29 years old who had mild COVID-19 (a few samples of this study predate the infection). The sample titles of this study are shuffled in the database, so cell type and time point are left out; the donor was told from shared clones. Here is the DNA: TGCGCCAGCAGCCAAGAGCCGGGATTCTACAATGAGCAGTTCTTC. This sequence encodes CASSQEPGFYNEQFF.